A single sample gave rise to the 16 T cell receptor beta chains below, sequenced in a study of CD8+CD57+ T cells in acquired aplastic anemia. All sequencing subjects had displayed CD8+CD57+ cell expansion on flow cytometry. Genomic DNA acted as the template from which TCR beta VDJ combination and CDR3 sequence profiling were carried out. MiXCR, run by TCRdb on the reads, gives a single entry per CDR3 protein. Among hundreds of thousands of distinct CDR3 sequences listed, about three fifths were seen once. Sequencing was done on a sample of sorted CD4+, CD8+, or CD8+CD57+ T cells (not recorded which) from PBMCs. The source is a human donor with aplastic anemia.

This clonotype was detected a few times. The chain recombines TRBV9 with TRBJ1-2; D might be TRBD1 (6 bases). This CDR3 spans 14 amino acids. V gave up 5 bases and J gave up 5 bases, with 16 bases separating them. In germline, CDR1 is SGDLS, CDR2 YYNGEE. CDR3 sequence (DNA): TGTGCCAGCAGTGAAGGGGCAGGGGATTATGGCTACACCTTC. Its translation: CASSEGAGDYGYTF.

This chain's CDR3 is CASSQDRTGAFF. DNA of the CDR3: TGTGCCAGCAGCCAAGACCGGACAGGGGCTTTCTTT. This sequence joins TRBV3-1 and TRBJ1-1; TRBD1 matches at 8 bases. Trimming at V came to 0 bases and at J to 11 bases, leaving 2 bases not matched to a gene. The CDR3 is made up of 12 amino acids. CDR1 LGHDT and CDR2 YNNKEL come from the germline V gene (reference sequence).

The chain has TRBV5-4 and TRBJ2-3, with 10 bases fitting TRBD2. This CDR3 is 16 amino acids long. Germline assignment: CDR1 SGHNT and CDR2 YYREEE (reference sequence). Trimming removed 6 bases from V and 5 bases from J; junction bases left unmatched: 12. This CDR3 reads CASTPPQRGGIDTQYF. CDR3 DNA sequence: TGTGCCAGCACCCCACCACAGCGGGGGGGCATAGATACGCAGTATTTT.

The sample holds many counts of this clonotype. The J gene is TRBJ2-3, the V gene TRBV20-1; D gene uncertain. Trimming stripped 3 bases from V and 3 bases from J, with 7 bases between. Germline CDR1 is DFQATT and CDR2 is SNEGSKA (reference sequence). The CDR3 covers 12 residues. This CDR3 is CSARVGTDTQYF. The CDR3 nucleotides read TGCAGTGCTAGGGTTGGTACAGATACGCAGTATTTT.

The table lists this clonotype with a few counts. CDR3 nucleotide sequence: TGCAGTGCTAGTAGCGGGACCTACAATGAGCAGTTCTTC. Translated, it gives CSASSGTYNEQFF. The rearrangement joins TRBV20-1 to TRBJ2-1; 8 bases agree with TRBD2. Germline trimming cut 3 bases from V and 2 bases from J; bases unmatched to any gene: 0. This CDR3 comprises 13 residues. The V gene's germline CDR1 is DFQATT and CDR2 SNEGSKA (reference sequence).

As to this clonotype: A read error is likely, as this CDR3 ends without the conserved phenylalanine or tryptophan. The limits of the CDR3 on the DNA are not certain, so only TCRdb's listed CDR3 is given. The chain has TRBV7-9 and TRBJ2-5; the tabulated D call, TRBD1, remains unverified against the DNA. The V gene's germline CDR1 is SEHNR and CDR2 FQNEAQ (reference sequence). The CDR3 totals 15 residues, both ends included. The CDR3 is CASSFPPSYGYTFGS.

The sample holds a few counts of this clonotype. The CDR3: CASADSANSYEQYF. As DNA, the CDR3 is TGTGCCAGCGCTGACAGCGCGAACTCCTACGAGCAGTACTTC. This rearrangement joins TRBV7-9 to TRBJ2-7, with a weak D call TRBD1 (5 bases). The V gene lost 8 bases and the J gene lost 0 bases, with 14 bases spanning the gap. Germline V CDR1 and CDR2: SEHNR, FQNEAQ (reference sequence). CDR3 length: 14 amino acids.

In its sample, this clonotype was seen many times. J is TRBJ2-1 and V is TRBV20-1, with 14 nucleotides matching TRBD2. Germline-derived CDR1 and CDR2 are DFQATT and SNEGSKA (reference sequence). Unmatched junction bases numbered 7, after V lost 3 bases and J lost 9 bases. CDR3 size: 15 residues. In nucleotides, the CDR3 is TGCAGTGCTAGCCCGACTAGCGGGGGGGCCGTTGAGCAGTTCTTC. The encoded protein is CSASPTSGGAVEQFF.

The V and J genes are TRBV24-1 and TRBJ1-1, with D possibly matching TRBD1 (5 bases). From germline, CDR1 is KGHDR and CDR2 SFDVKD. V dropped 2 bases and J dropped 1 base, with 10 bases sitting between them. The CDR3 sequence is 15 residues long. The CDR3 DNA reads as TGTGCCACCAGTGATTCTCGGGACGGGAACACTGAAGCTTTCTTT. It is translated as CATSDSRDGNTEAFF.

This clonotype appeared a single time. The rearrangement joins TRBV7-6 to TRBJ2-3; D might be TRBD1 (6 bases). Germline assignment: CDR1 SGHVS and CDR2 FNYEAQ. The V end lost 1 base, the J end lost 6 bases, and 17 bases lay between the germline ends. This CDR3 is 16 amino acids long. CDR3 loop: CASSLVIRGEEDTQYF. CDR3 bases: TGTGCCAGCAGCTTAGTTATCAGGGGAGAAGAGGATACGCAGTATTTT.

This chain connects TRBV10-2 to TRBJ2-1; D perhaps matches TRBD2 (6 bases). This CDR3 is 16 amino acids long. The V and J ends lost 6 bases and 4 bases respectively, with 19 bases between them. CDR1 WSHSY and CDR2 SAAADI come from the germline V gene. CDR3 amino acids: CASREASAGKYNEQFF. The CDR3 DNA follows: TGCGCCAGCAGGGAGGCATCTGCGGGGAAATACAATGAGCAGTTCTTC.

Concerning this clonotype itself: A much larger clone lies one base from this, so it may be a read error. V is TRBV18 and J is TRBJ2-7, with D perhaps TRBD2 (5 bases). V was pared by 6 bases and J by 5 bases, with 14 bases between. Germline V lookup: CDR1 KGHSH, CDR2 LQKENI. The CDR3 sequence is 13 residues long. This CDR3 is CASSPWGANEQYF. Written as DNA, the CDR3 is TGTGCCAGCTCGCCGTGGGGAGCGAACGAGCAGTACTTC.

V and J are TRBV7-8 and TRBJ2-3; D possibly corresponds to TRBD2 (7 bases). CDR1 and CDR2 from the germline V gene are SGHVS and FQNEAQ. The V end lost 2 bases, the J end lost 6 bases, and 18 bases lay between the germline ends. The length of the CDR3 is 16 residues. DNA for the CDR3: TGTGCCAGCAGCTTAAGGGCGGGGGCGATTAAGGATACGCAGTATTTT. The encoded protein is CASSLRAGAIKDTQYF.

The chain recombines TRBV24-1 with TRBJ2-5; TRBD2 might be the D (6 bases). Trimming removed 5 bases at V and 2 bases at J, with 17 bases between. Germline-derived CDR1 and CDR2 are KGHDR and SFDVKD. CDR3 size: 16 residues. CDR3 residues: CATSGRDFTLQETQYF. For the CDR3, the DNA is TGTGCCACCAGTGGCCGGGACTTTACTCTTCAAGAGACCCAGTACTTC.

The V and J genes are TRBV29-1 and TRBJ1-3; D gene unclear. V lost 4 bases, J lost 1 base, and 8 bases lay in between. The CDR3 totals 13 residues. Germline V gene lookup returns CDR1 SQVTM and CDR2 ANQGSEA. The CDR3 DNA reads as TGCAGCGTTGCCGAAGGATCTGGAAACACCATATATTTT. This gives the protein CSVAEGSGNTIYF.

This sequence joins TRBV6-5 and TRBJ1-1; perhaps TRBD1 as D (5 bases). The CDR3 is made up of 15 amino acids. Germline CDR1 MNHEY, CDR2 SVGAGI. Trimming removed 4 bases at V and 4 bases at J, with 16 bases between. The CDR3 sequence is CASSSMRGSGTEAFF. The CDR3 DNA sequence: TGTGCCAGCAGTTCCATGAGGGGCTCCGGCACTGAAGCTTTCTTT.